The 10 T cell receptor beta chains below were found in one sample sequenced in a study of blood T cell repertoires in COVID-19. The repertoire was sequenced with immunoSEQ multiplex PCR; TCRdb's copy has only in-frame clones and lacks some. Of just over 200,000 clones in the sample, more than 75% are singletons; the top ten hold around 5.7%. The sample was peripheral blood. The source is a man older than 75 with acute or convalescent COVID-19.

The V and J genes are TRBV6-5 and TRBJ1-1, with a tentative D call TRBD1 (5 bases). Germline V CDR1 and CDR2: MNHEY, SVGAGI. The CDR3 is 15 amino acids. The V and J ends lost 6 bases and 1 base respectively, with 15 bases between them. The CDR3 here is CASRFLGAPNTEAFF. The CDR3 DNA is TGTGCCAGCAGATTTCTAGGGGCACCGAACACTGAAGCTTTCTTT.

CDR3 sequence: CASKRSGSYEQYF. The CDR3 coding sequence is TGTGCCAGCAAGAGGTCAGGGTCCTACGAGCAGTACTTC. The chain has TRBV28 and TRBJ2-7; weak D call: TRBD1 (5 bases). V lost 7 bases and J 1 base, leaving 11 bases between the germline ends. The CDR3 length is 13 residues. Germline assignment: CDR1 MDHEN and CDR2 SYDVKM.

V usage is TRBV4-1 and J usage is TRBJ1-3; D is undetermined. Germline V CDR1 and CDR2: MGHRA, YSYEKL. The CDR3 is 16 residues long. Trimming pared 0 bases from V and 4 bases from J, leaving 13 bases between. CDR3 nucleotides: TGCGCCAGCAGCCAAGAGACAACCCTACAGGGAAACACCATATATTTT. It codes for CASSQETTLQGNTIYF.

The chain recombines TRBV6-1 with TRBJ1-2; no clear D. From germline, CDR1 is MNHNS and CDR2 SASEGT. This CDR3 has 15 amino acids. V dropped 1 base and J dropped 4 bases, with 13 bases sitting between them. The CDR3: CASSEGTSPSYGYTF. CDR3 in DNA: TGTGCCAGCAGTGAAGGGACTTCCCCAAGCTATGGCTACACCTTC.

This clone was detected only a few times. The rearrangement joins TRBV4-3 to TRBJ2-3; 9 bases align to TRBD2. J was trimmed by 5 bases and V by 1 base; bases with no gene match: 13. Germline values: CDR1 LGHNA, CDR2 YSLEER. The CDR3 is made up of 18 amino acids. In nucleotides, the CDR3 is TGCGCCAGCAGCCAAGCTTGGACCGCGGGAGGGCCGAGAGATACGCAGTATTTT. Its protein product is CASSQAWTAGGPRDTQYF.

DNA of the CDR3: TGTGCCAGCAGCTCAACAGGGGGCTACGAGCAGTACTTC. Translation gives CASSSTGGYEQYF. This chain joins TRBV7-3 and TRBJ2-7; 8 bases agree with TRBD1. The CDR3 has 13 residues. Looked up from germline, CDR1 is SGHTA and CDR2 is FQGTGA. The V gene end was trimmed by 4 bases and the J gene end by 3 bases; junction bases not matched to a gene: 2.

This chain joins TRBV7-3 and TRBJ2-1; 8 bases fit TRBD1. The length of the CDR3 is 15 residues. The ends lost 6 bases at V and 5 bases at J; junction bases unmatched: 9. CDR1 SGHTA and CDR2 FQGTGA come from the germline V gene. CDR3 region: CASRSSGTGNNEQFF. The CDR3 bases are TGTGCCAGCAGATCCTCCGGGACAGGTAACAATGAGCAGTTCTTC.

The chain combines TRBV2 with TRBJ1-5; TRBD1 is a possible D gene (6 bases). Trimming pared 3 bases from V and 2 bases from J, leaving 11 bases between. The CDR3 runs to 15 residues. The germline gives CDR1 SNHLY, CDR2 FYNNEI. CDR3 region: CASSDRGAGNQPQHF. As DNA, the CDR3 is TGTGCCAGCAGTGACCGGGGGGCAGGCAATCAGCCCCAGCATTTT.

This clone has a single count. V usage is TRBV27 and J usage is TRBJ2-1; perhaps TRBD1 as D (6 bases). The germline CDR1 and CDR2 sequences are MNHEY and SMNVEV (reference sequence). This CDR3 comprises 16 residues. V lost 4 bases and J lost 0, with 13 bases in between. The CDR3 DNA is TGTGCCAGCAGTTCCCGGGACATTAACTCCTACAATGAGCAGTTCTTC. Its translation: CASSSRDINSYNEQFF.

The V and J genes are TRBV18 and TRBJ2-3; 12 positions agree with TRBD2. The CDR3 has 15 amino acids. V shed 6 bases and J 6 bases; nucleotides not matched to a gene: 7. In germline, CDR1 is KGHSH, CDR2 LQKENI. The CDR3 here is CASSPGLAGRDTQYF. Here the CDR3 DNA reads TGTGCCAGCTCTCCCGGACTAGCGGGACGCGATACGCAGTATTTT.